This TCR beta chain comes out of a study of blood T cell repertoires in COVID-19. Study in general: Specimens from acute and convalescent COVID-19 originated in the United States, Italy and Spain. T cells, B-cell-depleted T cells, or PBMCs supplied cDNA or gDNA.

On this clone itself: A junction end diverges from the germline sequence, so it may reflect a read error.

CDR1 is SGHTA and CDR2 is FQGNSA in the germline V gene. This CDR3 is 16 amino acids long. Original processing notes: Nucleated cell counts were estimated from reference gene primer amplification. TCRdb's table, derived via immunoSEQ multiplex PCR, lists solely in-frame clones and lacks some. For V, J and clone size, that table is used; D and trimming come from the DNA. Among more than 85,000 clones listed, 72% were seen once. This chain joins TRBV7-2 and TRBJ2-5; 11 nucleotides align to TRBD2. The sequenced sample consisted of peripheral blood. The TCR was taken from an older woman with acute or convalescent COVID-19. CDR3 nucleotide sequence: TGTGCCAGCAGCGACCCTAGCGGGGGGCGAAGAGAGTCCCAGTACTTC. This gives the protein CASSDPSGGRRESQYF.